This T cell receptor beta chain was sequenced in a study of molecular identifiers for immune sequencing clone quantification. About the study: The replicates split RNA from around 20,000 or 100,000 naive CD8 cells five ways and sequenced four.

TCRdb re-called the PCR reads through MiXCR, storing one row per CDR3 protein. This sample yields 250,000 to 350,000 distinct CDR3 sequences, of which 20% to 25% are seen a single time; 0.81% belongs to the top ten. Study results and caveats: Naive cells had under 1% of molecules in clones above 20 RNA copies, effectors over 97%. Spike-in Jurkat TCR RNA from a single cell reportedly registered among 900,000 to 1,000,000 naive cells.

Using a CD8+CD4-CCR7+CD45RA+ phenotype, naive CD8 T cells were sorted. The CDR3 is 17 amino acids. Per germline, CDR1 SGHVS and CDR2 FNYEAQ. The V gene end was trimmed by 5 bases and the J gene end by 4 bases; junction bases not matched to a gene: 12. This clonotype was seen many times. As yet, its antigen is unknown. This clonotype originated in a human donor in good health. Some libraries in this study had Jurkat cell RNA spiked in. The rearrangement joins TRBV7-6 to TRBJ1-1; 11 bases line up with TRBD1. Sequenced: naive CD8+ T cells from blood, with Jurkat cell RNA spiked in. The subset is: FACS-sorted CD8+CD4-CCR7+CD45RA+ naive T cells. This CDR3 reads CASSPIETGTGGTEAFF. In DNA form, the CDR3 reads TGTGCCAGCAGCCCGATTGAGACCGGGACAGGGGGCACTGAAGCTTTCTTT.